Below are 18 T cell receptor beta chains sequenced from a single sample in a study of T cell responses to AZD1222 COVID-19 vaccine. Sequencing was performed with immunoSEQ multiplex PCR; in TCRdb, only in-frame clones are kept and a portion is missing. The sample includes around 78,000 clones, nearly 90% of them seen just once. The specimen comprised peripheral blood, sampled on day 0 of MenACWY control vaccination. The receptors shown here come from an adult in good health.

This clone was found once. The V call is TRBV7-3, the J call TRBJ2-2; perhaps TRBD2 as D (5 bases). The CDR3 length is 14 residues. The V and J ends lost 5 bases and 2 bases respectively, with 9 bases between them. Germline values: CDR1 SGHTA, CDR2 FQGTGA. CDR3 protein: CASSPRTNTGELFF. CDR3 DNA sequence: TGTGCCAGCAGCCCTAGGACTAACACCGGGGAGCTGTTTTTT.

This clone was seen just once. The V and J genes are TRBV5-6 and TRBJ1-2; TRBD1 matches at 7 bases. This CDR3 is built from 13 residues. Germline CDR1 is SGHDT and CDR2 is YYEEEE. V shed 4 bases, J shed 5 bases, and the junction held 5 bases outside the gene matches. CDR3 sequence reads: CASSRDRFYGYTF. The CDR3 coding sequence is TGTGCCAGCAGCCGGGACAGATTTTATGGCTACACCTTC.

The V and J genes are TRBV7-9 and TRBJ2-5; D uncertain. V dropped 2 bases and J dropped 2 bases, with 9 bases sitting between them. Germline CDR1 reads SEHNR; CDR2 reads FQNEAQ (reference sequence). The CDR3 consists of 14 residues. CDR3 nucleotide sequence: TGTGCCAGCAGCTTAAGGGCAGCGCAAGAGACCCAGTACTTC. Protein sequence: CASSLRAAQETQYF.

This sequence joins TRBV5-4 and TRBJ1-1; 11 bases fit TRBD1. CDR1 and CDR2 from the germline V gene are SGHNT and YYREEE (reference sequence). CDR3 length equals 15 residues. V lost 0 bases to trimming and J lost 4 bases; unmatched junction nucleotides: 2. The CDR3 DNA follows: TGTGCCAGCAGCTTGGGGGACAGGGGGTTCACTGAAGCTTTCTTT. Translated, it gives CASSLGDRGFTEAFF. The full variable domain, with the rest looked up from reference TRBV5-4 and TRBJ1-1, is ETGVTQSPTHLIKTRGQQVTLRCSSQSGHNTVSWYQQALGQGPQFIFQYYREEENGRGNFPPRFSGLQFPNYSSELNVNALELDDSALYLCASSLGDRGFTEAFFGQGTRLTVV.

The chain is built from TRBV4-1 and TRBJ1-6, with D unclear. V was clipped by 0 bases and J by 8 bases, with 5 bases between them. The CDR3 covers 13 residues. Germline V gives CDR1 MGHRA, CDR2 YSYEKL. The CDR3 loop is CASSQDYDSPLHF. Here the CDR3 DNA reads TGCGCCAGCAGCCAAGATTACGATTCACCCCTCCACTTT.

The V call is TRBV27, the J call TRBJ2-7, with D unclear. This CDR3 has 17 amino acids. In germline, CDR1 is MNHEY, CDR2 SMNVEV (reference sequence). V lost 2 bases and J lost 2, with 19 bases in between. The DNA for the CDR3 is TGTGCCAGCAGTTTACGCTCTATGCAGGCCTTCGCCTACGAGCAGTACTTC. It codes for CASSLRSMQAFAYEQYF.

The table lists this clone with a count of one. The chain joins TRBV3-1 (or the pseudogene TRBV3-2) to TRBJ2-2, with a possible D match to TRBD1 (5 bases). CDR1 and CDR2 (germline): LGHDT, YNNKEL (reference sequence). This CDR3 region has 17 residues. V dropped 1 base and J dropped 0 bases, with 12 bases sitting between them. Here the CDR3 reads CASSQVGASPNTGELFF. The CDR3 DNA reads TGTGCCAGCAGCCAAGTTGGGGCCTCACCGAACACCGGGGAGCTGTTTTTT.

The V call is TRBV10-1, the J call TRBJ1-1, with 8 bases lining up with TRBD1. J gave up 3 bases and V 8 bases, and 8 bases lay outside the gene matches. Germline V gene data show CDR1 as WNHNN and CDR2 as SYGVQD (reference sequence). The CDR3 loop spans 14 amino acids. CDR3: CASGRTGPDTEAFF. CDR3 DNA: TGCGCCAGCGGCCGGACAGGGCCGGACACTGAAGCTTTCTTT.

This clone appeared a few times. The chain couples TRBV9 to TRBJ1-5; D not certain. With 0 bases removed from V and 6 bases from J, the gap between germline ends came to 7 bases. Per the germline V gene, CDR1 is SGDLS and CDR2 is YYNGEE. This CDR3 contains 13 residues. The CDR3 sequence: CASSVGWSQPQHF. In DNA, the CDR3 is TGTGCCAGCAGCGTAGGTTGGAGTCAGCCCCAGCATTTT.

This chain's CDR3 is CASEQGGGQPQHF. The CDR3 DNA is TGTGCCAGTGAACAGGGAGGCGGTCAGCCCCAGCATTTT. The rearrangement joins TRBV19 to TRBJ1-5, with a tentative D call TRBD1 (6 bases). The germline gives CDR1 LNHDA, CDR2 SQIVND (reference sequence). V dropped 8 bases and J dropped 6 bases, with 14 bases sitting between them. The CDR3 loop spans 13 amino acids.

The table lists this clone with a count of one. The chain links TRBV6-2 or TRBV6-3 to TRBJ2-1, with 13 bases aligning to TRBD2. The CDR3 totals 17 residues. J lost 1 base, V lost 6 bases, and 6 bases had no gene match. Germline CDR1 MNHEY, CDR2 SVGEGT. The CDR3 nucleotides read TGTGCCAGCAGCTCTCGACTAGCGGGGGGTTCCTACAATGAGCAGTTCTTC. Amino acids: CASSSRLAGGSYNEQFF.

This clone was counted once. The chain links TRBV4-3 to TRBJ2-7; 12 nucleotides match TRBD2. CDR3 length: 15 residues. CDR1 LGHNA and CDR2 YSLEER come from the germline V gene. With 3 bases clipped from V and 3 bases from J, the junction kept 3 bases outside the gene matches. DNA of the CDR3: TGCGCCAGCAGCCATACTAGCGGGGGGAACTACGAGCAGTACTTC. This encodes CASSHTSGGNYEQYF.

V is TRBV2 and J is TRBJ1-5, with a possible D match to TRBD1 (5 bases). Germline V gives CDR1 SNHLY, CDR2 FYNNEI. Between the trimmed V and J ends, which lost 4 bases and 2 bases, there was a span of 9 bases. The CDR3 has 14 residues. CDR3 residues: CASSGDGRNQPQHF. DNA for the CDR3: TGTGCCAGCAGTGGGGACGGACGCAATCAGCCCCAGCATTTT.

DNA of the CDR3: TGCGCCAGCAGCTTCGGGACGTACGGAGAGACCCAGTACTTC. Amino acid sequence: CASSFGTYGETQYF. The chain has TRBV5-1 and TRBJ2-5; perhaps D is TRBD1 or TRBD2 (5 bases each). With 2 bases removed from V and 4 bases from J, the gap between germline ends came to 12 bases. The CDR3 sequence is 14 residues long. The germline gives CDR1 SGHRS, CDR2 YFSETQ.

The chain has TRBV11-2 and TRBJ1-1; D perhaps matches TRBD1 (5 bases). The CDR3 has 13 residues. The germline V gene has CDR1 SGHAT and CDR2 FQNNGV. With 0 bases removed from V and 5 bases from J, the gap between germline ends came to 7 bases. CDR3 residues: CASSLEGGTEAFF. The CDR3 DNA sequence: TGTGCCAGCAGCTTAGAGGGGGGGACTGAAGCTTTCTTT.

The sample holds one count of this clone. The chain uses TRBV5-5 and TRBJ1-5; D may be TRBD1 (6 bases). V lost 2 bases to trimming and J lost 5 bases, with 14 bases between them. CDR3 length equals 15 residues. Germline CDR1 is SGHKS and CDR2 is YYEKEE (reference sequence). DNA for the CDR3: TGTGCCAGCAGCTTTGCAGGGGCGGGCGATCAGCCCCAGCATTTT. It is translated as CASSFAGAGDQPQHF. The full variable domain, with the rest looked up from reference TRBV5-5 and TRBJ1-5, is DAGVTQSPTHLIKTRGQQVTLRCSPISGHKSVSWYQQVLGQGPQFIFQYYEKEERGRGNFPDRFSARQFPNYSSELNVNALLLGDSALYLCASSFAGAGDQPQHFGDGTRLSIL.

The V and J genes are TRBV7-2 and TRBJ2-7, with D possibly being TRBD2 (6 bases). In germline, CDR1 is SGHTA, CDR2 FQGNSA. Trimming removed 2 bases from V and 0 bases from J, with 14 bases in between. This CDR3 contains 16 residues. The CDR3 DNA reads TGTGCCAGCAGCTTATTCCCGGACGGGAGCTCCTACGAGCAGTACTTC. Translation gives CASSLFPDGSSYEQYF.

The V gene is TRBV5-1, the J gene TRBJ2-5; 7 nucleotides line up with TRBD2. Trimming took 0 bases from V and 5 from J; bases not matched to a gene: 4. The V gene's germline CDR1 is SGHRS and CDR2 YFSETQ. The CDR3 covers 14 residues. CDR3 in DNA: TGCGCCAGCAGCTTGGTCGGGGGGTCTGAGACCCAGTACTTC. As protein: CASSLVGGSETQYF.